The rows below give T cell receptor beta chains drawn from one sample of a study of beta chain features in type 1 diabetes. Assay used: immunoSEQ multiplex PCR; TCRdb lists only in-frame clones, some missing. The sample has 350,000 to 400,000 clones; roughly 16% are singletons. Sequencing input: naive CD4+ T cells from blood. These receptors were collected from a woman aged 18-30 years in good health. Both conserved end residues are part of each CDR3. The D gene is left open where the match is weak. Only part of the rows carry a size: once, few, many, or a class if the clone is expanded.

d_call	v_call	j_call	clone_size	cdr3_nt	cdr3_aa
NA	TRBV6-5	TRBJ1-2	NA	TGTGCCAGCACCTACGACACCGGCTATGGCTACACCTTC	CASTYDTGYGYTF
NA	TRBV7-9	TRBJ2-7	NA	TGTGCCAGCAGCCCCTCCTTTAACTACGAGCAGTACTTC	CASSPSFNYEQYF
NA	TRBV18	TRBJ2-7	few	TGTGCCAGCTCACCGATGACAGTTAGCTCCTACGAGCAGTACTTC	CASSPMTVSSYEQYF
NA	TRBV18	TRBJ2-3	NA	TGTGCCAGCTCACCGGGGCAACTAAGCACAGATACGCAGTATTTT	CASSPGQLSTDTQYF
NA	TRBV7-8	TRBJ2-3	NA	TGTGCCAGCAGCGTCCGCGCAGGGACTAGCACAGATACGCAGTATTTT	CASSVRAGTSTDTQYF
NA	TRBV7-3	TRBJ2-7	NA	TGTGCCAGCAGCCCCACTACCTACGAGCAGTACTTC	CASSPTTYEQYF
TRBD2	TRBV7-7	TRBJ2-1	NA	TGTGCCAGCAGCTTATCGCTAGCGGGAGCTTGGAATGAGCAGTTCTTC	CASSLSLAGAWNEQFF
TRBD2	TRBV5-4	TRBJ2-1	few	TGTGCCAGCACCGCGGGAGCCAACAATGAGCAGTTCTTC	CASTAGANNEQFF
NA	TRBV20-1	TRBJ2-5	NA	TGCAGTGCTAGAGGGCCTACCCAGTACTTC	CSARGPTQYF
TRBD2	TRBV6-6	TRBJ2-4	NA	TGTGCCAGCATTCCCCCGGGACTATACAACATTCAGTACTTC	CASIPPGLYNIQYF
TRBD2	TRBV30	TRBJ2-5	few	TGTGCCTGGAGTAGCGGGGGGGAGACCCAGTACTTC	CAWSSGGETQYF
NA	TRBV28	TRBJ2-2	NA	TGTGCCACCAGGGAACGGGGAGGGGAGCTGTTTTTT	CATRERGGELFF
TRBD2	TRBV30	TRBJ2-2	NA	TGTGCCTGGACCGGGACTAGCGTAACCGGGGAGCTGTTTTTT	CAWTGTSVTGELFF
TRBD1	TRBV29-1	TRBJ1-1	NA	TGCAGCGTTAGAGGACAGGAGGGAATGAACACTGAAGCTTTCTTT	CSVRGQEGMNTEAFF
NA	TRBV20-1	TRBJ1-1	few	TGCAGTTCAACGGGGAACACTGAAGCTTTCTTT	CSSTGNTEAFF
NA	TRBV27	TRBJ1-5	NA	TGTGCCAGCCGACATTCTAATCAGCCCCAGCATTTT	CASRHSNQPQHF
NA	TRBV15	TRBJ2-2	NA	TGTGCCACCAGCAGAGGGACGGGAGTATACACCGGGGAGCTGTTTTTT	CATSRGTGVYTGELFF
NA	TRBV7-9	TRBJ2-4	few	TGTGCCAGCAGCCCGGGACTAGCCAAAAACATTCAGTACTTC	CASSPGLAKNIQYF
TRBD2	TRBV30	TRBJ2-1	NA	TGTGCCTGGAGGCTAGCGGATTACAATGAGCAGTTCTTC	CAWRLADYNEQFF
TRBD2	TRBV7-7	TRBJ2-1	few	TGTGCTAGCAGCTCACGAAGGGCTAGCGGGTTTAATGAGCAGTTCTTC	CASSSRRASGFNEQFF
NA	TRBV29-1	TRBJ1-4	NA	TGCAGCGTTTCGCGGGGGACTAATGAAAAACTGTTTTTT	CSVSRGTNEKLFF
NA	TRBV4-3	TRBJ2-7	few	TGCGCCAGCAGCCAAGGTCTGGGCAGGGTCTACGAGCAGTACTTC	CASSQGLGRVYEQYF
NA	TRBV29-1	TRBJ1-1	NA	TGCAGCGTTGAACGGGTCTTGGACACTGAAGCTTTCTTT	CSVERVLDTEAFF
NA	TRBV6-6	TRBJ1-5	NA	TGTGCCAGCAGTTACACAGTCTCAGCTCAGCCCCAGCATTTT	CASSYTVSAQPQHF
NA	TRBV28	TRBJ1-2	few	TGTGCCAGCAGTTTAAATGACGGGGTTCGGAATGGCTACACCTTC	CASSLNDGVRNGYTF
NA	TRBV28	TRBJ2-6	few	TGTGCCAGCGCCTTGAGTTGGTCTGGGGCCAACGTCCTGACTTTC	CASALSWSGANVLTF
NA	TRBV28	TRBJ2-1	few	TGTGCCAGCAGTTCGGCGGCAGATGAGCAGTTCTTC	CASSSAADEQFF
NA	TRBV11-2	TRBJ1-2	NA	TGTGCCAGCAGCCTACAGGGTCTACATGGCTACACCTTC	CASSLQGLHGYTF
NA	TRBV25-1	TRBJ1-1	NA	TGTGCCAGCAGTGGACAATCTAGGGGGACTGAAGCTTTCTTT	CASSGQSRGTEAFF
TRBD1	TRBV29-1	TRBJ1-3	few	TGCAGCGTTGAACCCCGGACAGGTCGATACTCTGGAAACACCATATATTTT	CSVEPRTGRYSGNTIYF
NA	TRBV7-2	TRBJ1-2	few	TGTGCCAGCAGCTTAGTCCGCGCACAGCTCTATGGCTACACCTTC	CASSLVRAQLYGYTF
TRBD2	TRBV30	TRBJ2-1	NA	TGTGCCTGGAGTGGGACTAGCGGGAGAATAGACAATGAGCAGTTCTTC	CAWSGTSGRIDNEQFF
NA	TRBV7-9	TRBJ1-1	NA	TGTGCCAGCAGCCTGCGGACATCGAACACTGAAGCTTTCTTT	CASSLRTSNTEAFF
NA	TRBV29-1	TRBJ2-3	few	TGCAGCGTTGGGGAGGTGACAGATACGCAGTATTTT	CSVGEVTDTQYF
TRBD1	TRBV5-1	TRBJ1-1	few	TGCGCCAGCAGCTTCAAGTTAACAGGGGTTGAAGCTTTCTTT	CASSFKLTGVEAFF
TRBD1	TRBV29-1	TRBJ1-2	few	TGCAGCGTTGTTGGACAGGCCTATGGCTACACCTTC	CSVVGQAYGYTF
TRBD1	TRBV30	TRBJ1-4	few	TGTGCCTGGAGTGGGAGGGACAGGGGATATGAAAAACTGTTTTTT	CAWSGRDRGYEKLFF
TRBD2	TRBV7-9	TRBJ2-5	few	TGTGCCAGCAGCCTCGGACTAGCGGGTTGGGGACAAGAGACCCAGTACTTC	CASSLGLAGWGQETQYF
NA	TRBV30	TRBJ2-2	few	TGTGCCTGGAGTAGAACAGCGGTCACCGGGGAGCTGTTTTTT	CAWSRTAVTGELFF
NA	TRBV9	TRBJ1-2	few	TGTGCCAGCAGCACAGTAGTGGGGGGACTCTATGGCTACACCTTC	CASSTVVGGLYGYTF
TRBD2	TRBV28	TRBJ2-1	few	TGTGCCAGCAGTTGGGGACTAGCGGGAACGGGTGAGCAGTTCTTC	CASSWGLAGTGEQFF
NA	TRBV19	TRBJ2-1	few	TGTGCCAGTAGTATTTGGCGGGGTGAAAACAATGAGCAGTTCTTC	CASSIWRGENNEQFF
TRBD1	TRBV19	TRBJ2-7	few	TGTGCCAGTAGTACTGCCGGGACAGGGGTATACGAGCAGTACTTC	CASSTAGTGVYEQYF
NA	TRBV14	TRBJ2-2	NA	TGTGCCAGCAGCCGGGACTTCGCCGGGGAGCTGTTTTTT	CASSRDFAGELFF
TRBD1	TRBV18	TRBJ1-2	NA	TGTGCCAGCTCACCACCAGACAGGGGGAACTATGGCTACACCTTC	CASSPPDRGNYGYTF
NA	TRBV2	TRBJ2-5	NA	TGTGCCAGCAGTGAATGGTGGGAGCGCGACCAAGAGACCCAGTACTTC	CASSEWWERDQETQYF